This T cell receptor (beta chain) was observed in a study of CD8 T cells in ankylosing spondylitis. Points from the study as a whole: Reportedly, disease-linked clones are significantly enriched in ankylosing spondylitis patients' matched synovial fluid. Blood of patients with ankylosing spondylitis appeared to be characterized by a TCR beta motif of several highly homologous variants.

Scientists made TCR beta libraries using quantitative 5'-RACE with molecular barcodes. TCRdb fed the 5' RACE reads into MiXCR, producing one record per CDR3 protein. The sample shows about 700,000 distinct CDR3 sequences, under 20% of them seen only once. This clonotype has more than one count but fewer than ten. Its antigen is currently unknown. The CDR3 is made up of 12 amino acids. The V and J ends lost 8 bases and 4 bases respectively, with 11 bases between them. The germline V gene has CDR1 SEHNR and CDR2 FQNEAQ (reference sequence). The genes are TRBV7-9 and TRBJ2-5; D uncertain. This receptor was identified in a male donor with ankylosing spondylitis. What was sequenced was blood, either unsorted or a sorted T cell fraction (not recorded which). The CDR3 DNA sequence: TGTGCCAGCCTGAGTTATGGAGAGACCCAGTACTTC. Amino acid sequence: CASLSYGETQYF. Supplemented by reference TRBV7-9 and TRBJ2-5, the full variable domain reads DTGVSQNPRHKITKRGQNVTFRCDPISEHNRLYWYRQTLGQGPEFLTYFQNEAQLEKSRLLSDRFSAERPKGSFSTLEIQRTEQGDSAMYLCASLSYGETQYFGPGTRLLVL.